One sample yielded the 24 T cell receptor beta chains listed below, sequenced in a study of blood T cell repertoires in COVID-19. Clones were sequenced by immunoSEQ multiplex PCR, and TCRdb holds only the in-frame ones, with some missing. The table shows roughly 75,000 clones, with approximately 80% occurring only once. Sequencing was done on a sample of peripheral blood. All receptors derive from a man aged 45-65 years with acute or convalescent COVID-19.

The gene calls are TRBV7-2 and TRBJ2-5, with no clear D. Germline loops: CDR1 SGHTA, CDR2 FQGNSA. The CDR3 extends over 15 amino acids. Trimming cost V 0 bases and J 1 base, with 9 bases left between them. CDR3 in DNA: TGTGCCAGCAGCTTAGCGCCGGCGGTCCAAGAGACCCAGTACTTC. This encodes CASSLAPAVQETQYF.

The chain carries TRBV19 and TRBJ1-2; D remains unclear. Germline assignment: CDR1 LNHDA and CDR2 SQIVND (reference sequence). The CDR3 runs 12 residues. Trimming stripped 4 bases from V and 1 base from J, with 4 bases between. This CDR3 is CASSTLNYGYTF. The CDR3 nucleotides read TGTGCCAGTAGTACCCTTAACTATGGCTACACCTTC.

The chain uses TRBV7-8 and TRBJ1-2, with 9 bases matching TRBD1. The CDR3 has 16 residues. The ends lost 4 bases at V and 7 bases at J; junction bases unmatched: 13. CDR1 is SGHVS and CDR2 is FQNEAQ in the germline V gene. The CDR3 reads CASSSRDRVRSGGYTF. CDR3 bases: TGTGCCAGCAGCTCCCGGGACAGGGTCCGTTCTGGTGGCTACACCTTC.

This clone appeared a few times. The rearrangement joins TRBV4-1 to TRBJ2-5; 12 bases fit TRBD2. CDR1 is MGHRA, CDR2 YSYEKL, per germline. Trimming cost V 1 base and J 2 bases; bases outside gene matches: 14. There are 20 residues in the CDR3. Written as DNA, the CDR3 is TGCGCCAGCAGCCAAGCAGTTACTAGCGGGGGGCTCAATAGTCAAGAGACCCAGTACTTC. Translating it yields CASSQAVTSGGLNSQETQYF.

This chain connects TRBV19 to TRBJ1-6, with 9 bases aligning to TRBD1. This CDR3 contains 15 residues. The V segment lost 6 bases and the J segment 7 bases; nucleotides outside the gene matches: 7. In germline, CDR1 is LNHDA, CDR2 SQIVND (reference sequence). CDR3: CASREGQGRNSPLHF. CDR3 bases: TGTGCCAGTAGAGAGGGACAGGGACGGAATTCACCCCTCCACTTT.

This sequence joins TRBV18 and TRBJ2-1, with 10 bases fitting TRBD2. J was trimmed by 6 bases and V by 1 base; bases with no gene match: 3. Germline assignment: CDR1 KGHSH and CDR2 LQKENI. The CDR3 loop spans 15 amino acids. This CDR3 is CASSPLAGGANEQFF. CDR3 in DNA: TGTGCCAGCTCACCACTAGCGGGGGGAGCCAATGAGCAGTTCTTC.

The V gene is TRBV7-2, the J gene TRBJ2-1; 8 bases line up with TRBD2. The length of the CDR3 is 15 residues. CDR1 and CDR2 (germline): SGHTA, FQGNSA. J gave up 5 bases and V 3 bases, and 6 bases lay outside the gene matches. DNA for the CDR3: TGTGCCAGCAGCTTGATCGGGGGGGCCAACAATGAGCAGTTCTTC. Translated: CASSLIGGANNEQFF.

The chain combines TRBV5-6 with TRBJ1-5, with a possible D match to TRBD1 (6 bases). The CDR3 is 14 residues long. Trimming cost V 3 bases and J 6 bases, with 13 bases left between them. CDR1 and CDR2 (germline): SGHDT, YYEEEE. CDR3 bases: TGTGCCAGCAGCTCAACAGGGTTTAGTCAGCCCCAGCATTTT. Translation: CASSSTGFSQPQHF.

The CDR3 spells CASKGQGATNEKLFF. CDR3 DNA: TGTGCCAGTAAAGGACAGGGTGCAACTAATGAAAAACTGTTTTTT. V usage is TRBV19 and J usage is TRBJ1-4, with 8 bases lining up with TRBD1. J gave up 0 bases and V 7 bases, and 4 bases lay outside the gene matches. This CDR3 region has 15 residues. From germline, CDR1 is LNHDA and CDR2 SQIVND (reference sequence).

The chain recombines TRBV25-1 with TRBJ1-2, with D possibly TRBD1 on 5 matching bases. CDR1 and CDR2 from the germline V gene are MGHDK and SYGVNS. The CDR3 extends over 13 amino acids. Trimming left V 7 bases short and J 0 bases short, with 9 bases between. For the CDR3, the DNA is TGTGCCAGCACACAGGAAGCTAACTATGGCTACACCTTC. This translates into CASTQEANYGYTF.

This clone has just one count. CDR3 in amino acids: CASSWRQPSTDTQYF. In DNA, the CDR3 is TGTGCCAGCAGCTGGCGACAGCCTAGCACAGATACGCAGTATTTT. The chain employs TRBV5-6 and TRBJ2-3, with TRBD1 as a possible D gene (5 bases). Trimming removed 3 bases at V and 0 bases at J, with 11 bases between. This CDR3 has 15 residues. Per the germline V gene, CDR1 is SGHDT and CDR2 is YYEEEE.

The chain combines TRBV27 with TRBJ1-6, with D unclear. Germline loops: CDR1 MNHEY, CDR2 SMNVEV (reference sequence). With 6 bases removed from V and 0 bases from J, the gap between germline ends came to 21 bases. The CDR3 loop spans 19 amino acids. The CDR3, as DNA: TGTGCCAGCAGCCCAAATATTGGGCACCCCGGCTCCTATAATTCACCCCTCCACTTT. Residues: CASSPNIGHPGSYNSPLHF.

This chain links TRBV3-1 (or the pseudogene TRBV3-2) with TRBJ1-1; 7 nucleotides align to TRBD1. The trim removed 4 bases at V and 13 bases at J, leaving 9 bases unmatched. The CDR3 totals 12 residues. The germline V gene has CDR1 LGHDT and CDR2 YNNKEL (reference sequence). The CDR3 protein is CASSLLRGWLFF. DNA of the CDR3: TGTGCCAGCAGCCTGCTCAGGGGGTGGCTTTTCTTT.

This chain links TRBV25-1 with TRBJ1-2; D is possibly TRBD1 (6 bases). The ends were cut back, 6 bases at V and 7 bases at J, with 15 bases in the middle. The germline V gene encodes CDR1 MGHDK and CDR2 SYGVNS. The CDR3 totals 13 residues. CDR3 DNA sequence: TGTGCCAGCAGCGACACAGGGTACTCTGGCTACACCTTC. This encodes CASSDTGYSGYTF.

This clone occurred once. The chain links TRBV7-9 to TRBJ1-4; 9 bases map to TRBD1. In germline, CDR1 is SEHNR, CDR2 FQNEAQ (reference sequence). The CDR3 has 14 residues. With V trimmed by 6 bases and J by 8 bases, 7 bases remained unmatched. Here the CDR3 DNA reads TGTGCCAGCAGAGGGACAGGGTTTTTCGAAAAACTGTTTTTT. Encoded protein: CASRGTGFFEKLFF. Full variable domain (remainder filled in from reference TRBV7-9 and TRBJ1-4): DTGVSQNPRHKITKRGQNVTFRCDPISEHNRLYWYRQTLGQGPEFLTYFQNEAQLEKSRLLSDRFSAERPKGSFSTLEIQRTEQGDSAMYLCASRGTGFFEKLFFGSGTQLSVL.

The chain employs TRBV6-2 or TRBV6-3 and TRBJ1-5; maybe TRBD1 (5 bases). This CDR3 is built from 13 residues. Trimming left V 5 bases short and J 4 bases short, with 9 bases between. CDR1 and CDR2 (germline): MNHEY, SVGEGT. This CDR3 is CASSPRGNQPQHF. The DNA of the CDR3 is TGTGCCAGCAGTCCAAGGGGAAATCAGCCCCAGCATTTT.

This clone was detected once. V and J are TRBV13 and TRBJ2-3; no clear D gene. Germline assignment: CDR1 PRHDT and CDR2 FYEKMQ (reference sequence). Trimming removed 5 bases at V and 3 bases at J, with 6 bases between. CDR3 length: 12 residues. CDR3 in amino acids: CASSPQTDTQYF. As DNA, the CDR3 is TGTGCCAGCAGCCCTCAGACAGATACGCAGTATTTT.

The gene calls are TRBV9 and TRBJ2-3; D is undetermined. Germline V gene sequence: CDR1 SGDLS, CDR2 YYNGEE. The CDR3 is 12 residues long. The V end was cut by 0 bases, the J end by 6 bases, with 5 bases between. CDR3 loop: CASSVDSDTQYF. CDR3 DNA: TGTGCCAGCAGCGTAGACTCCGATACGCAGTATTTT.

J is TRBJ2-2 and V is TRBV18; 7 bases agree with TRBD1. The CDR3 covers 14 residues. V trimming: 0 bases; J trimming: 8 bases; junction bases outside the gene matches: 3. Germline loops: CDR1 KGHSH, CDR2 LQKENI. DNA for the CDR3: TGTGCCAGCTCACCACCAGGGGGCGAAGGGGAGCTGTTTTTT. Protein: CASSPPGGEGELFF.

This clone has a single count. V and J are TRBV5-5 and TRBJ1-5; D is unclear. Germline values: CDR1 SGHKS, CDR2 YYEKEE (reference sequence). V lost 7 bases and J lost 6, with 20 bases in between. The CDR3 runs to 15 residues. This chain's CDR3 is CASSAGSQPGQPQHF. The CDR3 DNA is TGTGCCAGCTCCGCGGGGTCACAACCGGGTCAGCCCCAGCATTTT.

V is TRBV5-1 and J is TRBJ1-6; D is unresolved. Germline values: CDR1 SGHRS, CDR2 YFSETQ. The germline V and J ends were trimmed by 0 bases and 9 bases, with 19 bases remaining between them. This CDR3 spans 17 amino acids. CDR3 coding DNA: TGCGCCAGCAGCTTGGTAGACTTTGAGGGTTTAGGTTCACCCCTCCACTTT. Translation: CASSLVDFEGLGSPLHF.

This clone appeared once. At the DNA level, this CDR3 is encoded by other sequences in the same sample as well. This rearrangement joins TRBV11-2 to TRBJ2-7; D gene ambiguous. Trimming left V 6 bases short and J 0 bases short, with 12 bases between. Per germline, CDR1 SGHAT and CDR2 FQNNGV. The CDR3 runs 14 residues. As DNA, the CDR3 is TGTGCCAGCAGTCGATCAGTCCGCTCCTACGAGCAGTACTTC. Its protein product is CASSRSVRSYEQYF.

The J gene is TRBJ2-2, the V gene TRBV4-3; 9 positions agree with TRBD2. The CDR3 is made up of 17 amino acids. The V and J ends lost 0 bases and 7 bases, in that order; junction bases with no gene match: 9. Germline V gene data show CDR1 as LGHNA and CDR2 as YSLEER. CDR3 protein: CASSQDLAGGPGGELFF. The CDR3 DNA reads TGCGCCAGCAGCCAAGATTTGGCGGGAGGGCCGGGCGGGGAGCTGTTTTTT.

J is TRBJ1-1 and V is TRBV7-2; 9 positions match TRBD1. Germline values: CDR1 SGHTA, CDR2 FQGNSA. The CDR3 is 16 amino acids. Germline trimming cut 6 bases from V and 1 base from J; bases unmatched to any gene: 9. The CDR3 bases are TGTGCCAGCAGATATAACCTGGGACAGGGGAACACTGAAGCTTTCTTT. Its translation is CASRYNLGQGNTEAFF.